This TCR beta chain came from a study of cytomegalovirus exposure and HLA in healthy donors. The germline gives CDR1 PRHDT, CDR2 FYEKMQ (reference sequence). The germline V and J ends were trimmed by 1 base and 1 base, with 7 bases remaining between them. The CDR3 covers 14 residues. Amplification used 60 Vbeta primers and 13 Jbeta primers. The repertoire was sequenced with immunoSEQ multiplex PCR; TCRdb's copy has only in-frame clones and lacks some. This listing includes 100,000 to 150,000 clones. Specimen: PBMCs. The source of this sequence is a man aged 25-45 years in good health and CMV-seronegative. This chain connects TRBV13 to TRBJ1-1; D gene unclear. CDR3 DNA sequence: TGTGCCAGCAGCTTAGTGAGCCAGAACACTGAAGCTTTCTTT. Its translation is CASSLVSQNTEAFF.